These T cell receptor beta chains were read from a single sample in a study of OX40 agonist ivuxolimab in advanced cancers. TCRdb's table, derived via immunoSEQ multiplex PCR, lists solely in-frame clones and lacks some. The sample holds 50,000 to 70,000 clones; about 85% are singletons and the top ten take around 2.8%. The starting material was CD4+ or CD8+ T cells sorted from blood, obtained in a trial of the OX40 agonist ivuxolimab. All receptors come from an adult with an advanced solid tumor such as melanoma, head and neck, liver or kidney cancer. Each CDR3 is given with its conserved first and last residue. The D gene is left open where the match is weak.

J gene: TRBJ2-3
D gene: NA
V gene: TRBV5-4
CDR3 protein: CASSRGGSTDTQYF
CDR3 DNA: TGTGCCAGCAGTAGGGGGGGCAGCACAGATACGCAGTATTTT

J gene: TRBJ2-1
D gene: NA
V gene: TRBV11-3
CDR3 protein: CASSPRTGTNNEQFF
CDR3 DNA: TGTGCCAGCAGCCCCCGGACTGGGACAAACAATGAGCAGTTCTTC

J gene: TRBJ1-1
D gene: NA
V gene: TRBV11-3
CDR3 protein: CASSLDSTFTEAFF
CDR3 DNA: TGTGCCAGCAGCTTAGATAGTACGTTTACTGAAGCTTTCTTT

J gene: TRBJ2-1
D gene: TRBD2
V gene: TRBV19
CDR3 protein: CASSIERRTSGSNEQFF
CDR3 DNA: TGTGCCAGTAGTATAGAAAGAAGGACTAGCGGGAGTAATGAGCAGTTCTTC

J gene: TRBJ2-7
D gene: NA
V gene: TRBV6-6
CDR3 protein: CASSRTYEQYF
CDR3 DNA: TGTGCCAGCAGCCGTACCTACGAGCAGTACTTC

J gene: TRBJ2-3
D gene: TRBD2
V gene: TRBV27
CDR3 protein: CASSEPGLATDTQYF
CDR3 DNA: TGTGCCAGCAGTGAACCGGGACTAGCGACAGATACGCAGTATTTT

J gene: TRBJ2-1
D gene: TRBD2
V gene: TRBV10-3
CDR3 protein: CAISGTSGRAASYNEQFF
CDR3 DNA: TGTGCCATCAGTGGAACTAGCGGGAGGGCCGCGTCCTACAATGAGCAGTTCTTC

J gene: TRBJ2-5
D gene: NA
V gene: TRBV11-3
CDR3 protein: CASSLDVQTQYF
CDR3 DNA: TGTGCCAGCAGCTTAGATGTGCAGACCCAGTACTTC

J gene: TRBJ1-2
D gene: NA
V gene: TRBV6-6
CDR3 protein: CASSLRRDLNYGYTF
CDR3 DNA: TGTGCCAGCAGCCTAAGGAGGGACCTTAACTATGGCTACACCTTC

J gene: TRBJ2-3
D gene: TRBD2
V gene: TRBV4-2
CDR3 protein: CASSRASGGTDTQYF
CDR3 DNA: TGTGCCAGCAGCCGAGCTAGCGGGGGCACAGATACGCAGTATTTT